One and the same sample provided the 30 T cell receptor beta chains below, sequenced in a study of identical twins. MiXCR was run by TCRdb on the 5' RACE reads, yielding one entry per CDR3 protein. The sample lists some 600,000 distinct CDR3 sequences; about 7% were seen once. Another study also made use of these data, one on yellow fever vaccine responses in identical twins.

Sequenced material: PBMCs. These receptors originate from a woman aged 18-35 years in good health.

The chain uses TRBV15 and TRBJ1-2, with 7 bases lining up with TRBD1. Losses at the gene ends were 9 bases for V and 2 bases for J; bases not matched to a gene: 3. The CDR3 covers 12 residues. The V gene's germline CDR1 is LNHNV and CDR2 YYDKDF (reference sequence). CDR3 coding DNA: TGTGCCACGGGACAGCTGAACTATGGCTACACCTTC. The encoded protein is CATGQLNYGYTF.

The chain couples TRBV7-8 to TRBJ2-1; D remains ambiguous. The CDR3 runs to 15 residues. Trimming shortened V by 1 base and J by 3 bases, and 10 bases separated the two germline ends. Germline V lookup: CDR1 SGHVS, CDR2 FQNEAQ. The CDR3 sequence: CASSLVGPGYNEQFF. The CDR3 DNA is TGTGCCAGCAGCTTAGTAGGCCCAGGCTACAATGAGCAGTTCTTC.

This clonotype was counted between two and nine times. DNA of the CDR3: TGCGCCAGCAGCCAAGCAGCTACTAACTATGGCTACACCTTC. It is translated as CASSQAATNYGYTF. The chain uses TRBV4-1 and TRBJ1-2, with no clear D. V was cut by 1 base and J by 0 bases, with 6 bases left in between. Germline-derived CDR1 and CDR2 are MGHRA and YSYEKL. CDR3 length: 14 amino acids.

The table lists this clonotype with many counts. This rearrangement joins TRBV24-1 to TRBJ2-1, with TRBD2 matching over 12 bases. Germline CDR1 is KGHDR and CDR2 is SFDVKD. The CDR3 sequence is 14 residues long. V shed 7 bases, J shed 10 bases, and the junction held 7 bases outside the gene matches. The CDR3 is CATSWTSGTEEQFF. The CDR3, as DNA: TGTGCCACCAGCTGGACTAGCGGGACAGAGGAGCAGTTCTTC.

The table lists this clonotype with many counts. The gene calls are TRBV27 and TRBJ2-7, with a possible D match to TRBD1 (5 bases). The V gene lost 6 bases and the J gene lost 0 bases, with 12 bases spanning the gap. Germline V gene data show CDR1 as MNHEY and CDR2 as SMNVEV (reference sequence). The CDR3 has 14 amino acids. CDR3 in DNA: TGTGCCAGCAGCTTAAACAGGTACTCCTACGAGCAGTACGTC. Its protein product is CASSLNRYSYEQYV.

This clonotype was recorded a few times. The genes are TRBV5-1 and TRBJ2-4, with 10 bases aligning to TRBD1. The CDR3 covers 15 residues. Germline V gene lookup returns CDR1 SGHRS and CDR2 YFSETQ. The trim removed 3 bases at V and 6 bases at J, leaving 6 bases unmatched. CDR3 amino acids: CASSSVTGGLNIQYF. The CDR3 DNA follows: TGCGCCAGCAGCTCCGTGACAGGGGGCTTAAACATTCAGTACTTC.

There are many counts of this clonotype. The chain is built from TRBV12-3 or TRBV12-4 and TRBJ2-2; D may match TRBD1 or TRBD2 (6 bases each). Trimming stripped 2 bases from V and 8 bases from J, with 12 bases between. The CDR3 sequence is 14 residues long. The CDR3, as DNA: TGTGCCAGCAGTTTAACGGGGGCATTGGGGGAGCTGTTTTTT. Translating it yields CASSLTGALGELFF.

This clonotype was observed a handful of times. The genes are TRBV5-1 and TRBJ2-6; D might be TRBD1 (5 bases). Per germline, CDR1 SGHRS and CDR2 YFSETQ. The CDR3 runs to 16 residues. Deletions cut 4 bases from V and 2 bases from J, with 13 bases between. CDR3 protein: CASSSQGLPGANVLTF. CDR3 DNA: TGCGCCAGCAGCAGCCAGGGTCTCCCTGGGGCCAACGTCCTGACTTTC.

This clonotype was found many times. This chain joins TRBV12-3 or TRBV12-4 and TRBJ1-5; weak D call: TRBD1 (6 bases). Deletions cut 1 base from V and 3 bases from J, with 10 bases between. The CDR3 sequence is 15 residues long. CDR3 region: CASSLGGGYNQPQHF. CDR3 coding DNA: TGTGCCAGCAGTTTAGGAGGGGGATACAATCAGCCCCAGCATTTT.

V and J are TRBV15 and TRBJ2-1; no definite D call. CDR3 length equals 14 residues. CDR1 is LNHNV, CDR2 YYDKDF, per germline (reference sequence). Trimming pared 0 bases from V and 12 bases from J, leaving 15 bases between. Here the CDR3 reads CATSREPSAEWQFF. The CDR3 DNA reads as TGTGCCACCAGCAGAGAACCTTCCGCGGAGTGGCAGTTCTTC. The whole variable domain, remainder taken from reference TRBV15 and TRBJ2-1, is DAMVIQNPRYQVTQFGKPVTLSCSQTLNHNVMYWYQQKSSQAPKLLFHYYDKDFNNEADTPDNFQSRRPNTSFCFLDIRSPGLGDTAMYLCATSREPSAEWQFFGPGTRLTVL.

V gene TRBV20-1 combines with J gene TRBJ2-1; 13 bases fit TRBD2. With V trimmed by 0 bases and J by 0 bases, 8 bases remained unmatched. Germline CDR1 DFQATT, CDR2 SNEGSKA (reference sequence). The CDR3 is 19 amino acids. The CDR3 DNA sequence: TGCAGTGCTAGAGACTCAGGACTAGCGGGGGTATTCTCCTACAATGAGCAGTTCTTC. It codes for CSARDSGLAGVFSYNEQFF.

The rearrangement joins TRBV5-6 to TRBJ2-3, with TRBD1 matching 11 bases. With 4 bases clipped from V and 3 bases from J, the junction kept 4 bases outside the gene matches. CDR3 size: 15 residues. From germline, CDR1 is SGHDT and CDR2 YYEEEE. The CDR3 DNA reads TGTGCCAGCAGCAAAGGGACAGGGGGAACAGATACGCAGTATTTT. This gives the protein CASSKGTGGTDTQYF.

V and J are TRBV7-6 and TRBJ1-3; 7 positions match TRBD1. Germline loops: CDR1 SGHVS, CDR2 FNYEAQ. The CDR3 runs to 14 residues. Trimming removed 5 bases from V and 8 bases from J; junction bases left unmatched: 9. CDR3 DNA: TGTGCCAGCAGCCAAACACAGGGGTTGCACACCATATATTTT. It codes for CASSQTQGLHTIYF.

Remarks on this clonotype: This sequence may be a read error, since a much larger clone differs from it by one base. The final CDR3 position lacks the conserved phenylalanine or tryptophan, pointing to a likely read error. The V gene is TRBV20-1, the J gene TRBJ1-4; the D is unclear. Between the trimmed V and J ends, which lost 5 bases and 7 bases, there was a span of 20 bases. Germline CDR1 and CDR2: DFQATT and SNEGSKA (reference sequence). The CDR3 loop spans 15 amino acids. The CDR3 here is CSAPRATHGSEKLFS. The CDR3 region has the DNA TGCAGTGCTCCAAGAGCGACACACGGGAGTGAAAAACTGTTTTCT.

The V and J genes are TRBV14 and TRBJ2-3, with TRBD2 matching 8 bases. Trimming cost V 5 bases and J 1 base; bases outside gene matches: 11. The CDR3 extends over 17 amino acids. The germline gives CDR1 SGHDN, CDR2 FVKESK. CDR3 nucleotide sequence: TGTGCCAGCAGCTTAGCGGGGTGGTACATCGGCACAGATACGCAGTATTTT. Amino acids: CASSLAGWYIGTDTQYF.

Comment on this clonotype: The junction departs from the called germline gene at one end, perhaps through a read error. The CDR3 spells CARSQDPWGTGLPGELFF. The CDR3 DNA reads as TGTGCCAGAAGCCAAGACCCCTGGGGGACAGGGCTCCCCGGGGAGCTGTTTTTT. This chain connects TRBV3-1 to TRBJ2-2, with 9 bases fitting TRBD1. This CDR3 contains 18 residues. Germline CDR1 is LGHDT and CDR2 is YNNKEL (reference sequence).

This clonotype was seen a few times. The chain joins TRBV5-1 to TRBJ2-3, with 10 positions matching TRBD2. CDR3 length: 18 amino acids. The trim removed 3 bases at V and 1 base at J, leaving 11 bases unmatched. Germline V gives CDR1 SGHRS, CDR2 YFSETQ. CDR3 protein: CASSSTWTSGARTDTQYF. In DNA, the CDR3 is TGCGCCAGCAGCTCCACCTGGACTAGCGGAGCCCGCACAGATACGCAGTATTTT. Drawing the rest from reference TRBV5-1 and TRBJ2-3, the complete variable domain is KAGVTQTPRYLIKTRGQQVTLSCSPISGHRSVSWYQQTPGQGLQFLFEYFSETQRNKGNFPGRFSGRQFSNSRSEMNVSTLELGDSALYLCASSSTWTSGARTDTQYFGPGTRLTVL.

This clonotype was observed a few times. The CDR3 DNA follows: TGCGCCAGCAGCCCTCCCACGGGCGGGGGTGTAGATACGCAGTATTTT. It translates to CASSPPTGGGVDTQYF. J is TRBJ2-3 and V is TRBV5-1, with 7 bases lining up with TRBD2. J lost 5 bases, V lost 4 bases, and 13 bases had no gene match. This CDR3 comprises 16 residues. Looked up from germline, CDR1 is SGHRS and CDR2 is YFSETQ. Drawing the rest from reference TRBV5-1 and TRBJ2-3, the complete variable domain is KAGVTQTPRYLIKTRGQQVTLSCSPISGHRSVSWYQQTPGQGLQFLFEYFSETQRNKGNFPGRFSGRQFSNSRSEMNVSTLELGDSALYLCASSPPTGGGVDTQYFGPGTRLTVL.

This clonotype was seen a handful of times. J is TRBJ2-3 and V is TRBV7-9; D might be TRBD2 (6 bases). Germline CDR1 and CDR2: SEHNR and FQNEAQ (reference sequence). The CDR3 has 16 amino acids. V lost 5 bases and J 2 bases, leaving 17 bases between the germline ends. CDR3 sequence: CASSNGVAESTDTQYF. The CDR3 bases are TGTGCCAGCAGCAACGGGGTAGCGGAGTCCACAGATACGCAGTATTTT.

This clonotype was counted only a few times. The chain employs TRBV7-3 and TRBJ2-5; D is unclear. This CDR3 spans 13 amino acids. Germline-derived CDR1 and CDR2 are SGHTA and FQGTGA. V lost 0 bases, J lost 3 bases, and 5 bases lay in between. The CDR3 sequence: CASSLTKEETQYF. The CDR3, as DNA: TGTGCCAGCAGCTTAACGAAAGAAGAGACCCAGTACTTC. The full variable domain, rest sourced from reference TRBV7-3 and TRBJ2-5, is GAGVSQTPSNKVTEKGKYVELRCDPISGHTALYWYRQSLGQGPEFLIYFQGTGAADDSGLPNDRFFAVRPEGSVSTLKIQRTERGDSAVYLCASSLTKEETQYFGPGTRLLVL.

This chain joins TRBV2 and TRBJ2-2; a possible D gene is TRBD2 (6 bases). Germline-derived CDR1 and CDR2 are SNHLY and FYNNEI. The CDR3 sequence is 14 residues long. The V gene lost 4 bases and the J gene lost 3 bases, with 9 bases spanning the gap. The CDR3 DNA reads TGTGCCAGCAGTGGTAGCGGATACACCGGGGAGCTGTTTTTT. Translated, it gives CASSGSGYTGELFF.

This clonotype was observed many times. V gene TRBV12-3 or TRBV12-4 combines with J gene TRBJ1-5; D ambiguous. There are 11 residues in the CDR3. The CDR3: CAAGLNQPQHF. The CDR3 nucleotides are TGTGCAGCGGGCCTCAATCAGCCCCAGCATTTT.

This clonotype was seen ten or more times. V and J are TRBV15 and TRBJ2-3, with 8 bases aligning to TRBD2. CDR3 size: 16 residues. The J segment lost 0 bases and the V segment lost 3 bases, leaving 5 bases of the junction unmatched. Germline V gives CDR1 LNHNV, CDR2 YYDKDF (reference sequence). CDR3 loop: CATSSLLAASTDTQYF. In DNA form, the CDR3 reads TGTGCCACCAGCAGTCTACTAGCGGCTAGCACAGATACGCAGTATTTT.

The sample holds many counts of this clonotype. The chain uses TRBV12-3 or TRBV12-4 and TRBJ2-3, with TRBD2 identical over 7 bases. The CDR3 has 16 amino acids. After removal of 6 bases from V and 0 bases from J, the junction contained 9 bases not matched to a gene. The CDR3 bases are TGTGCCAGCAGAGACAGAGGTAGCGGGAGCACAGATACGCAGTATTTT. Its translation is CASRDRGSGSTDTQYF.

This clonotype has more than one count but fewer than ten. The J gene is TRBJ2-5, the V gene TRBV5-1; unclear D gene. The CDR3 is made up of 14 amino acids. Germline CDR1 and CDR2: SGHRS and YFSETQ. Between the trimmed V and J ends, which lost 0 bases and 1 base, there was a span of 7 bases. The CDR3 reads CASSLVGPQETQYF. The CDR3 nucleotides read TGCGCCAGCAGCTTGGTCGGCCCCCAAGAGACCCAGTACTTC.

This clonotype appeared a few times. This chain links TRBV5-1 with TRBJ2-1; TRBD1 agrees at 8 bases. J lost 7 bases, V lost 5 bases, and 11 bases had no gene match. The CDR3 has 15 residues. CDR1 is SGHRS and CDR2 is YFSETQ in the germline V gene. The CDR3 DNA is TGCGCCAGCAGTGATAGGCAGGGGGCGAGAAATGAGCAGTTCTTC. This gives the protein CASSDRQGARNEQFF.

This chain joins TRBV12-3 or TRBV12-4 and TRBJ1-2, with TRBD1 as a possible D gene (6 bases). This CDR3 region has 14 residues. Between the trimmed V and J ends, which lost 7 bases and 0 bases, there was a span of 12 bases. In DNA, the CDR3 is TGTGCCAGCACCACCCGGACAGCTAACTATGGCTACACCTTC. This encodes CASTTRTANYGYTF.

This clonotype was picked up many times. This chain joins TRBV12-3 or TRBV12-4 and TRBJ1-5; 7 bases map to TRBD1. Trimming cost V 5 bases and J 3 bases; bases outside gene matches: 7. The CDR3 runs 15 residues. Here the CDR3 DNA reads TGTGCCAGCAGTCTGGGACAGACCACCAATCAGCCCCAGCATTTT. Translating it yields CASSLGQTTNQPQHF.

This clonotype appeared many times. The chain links TRBV12-3 or TRBV12-4 to TRBJ1-4; possible D gene TRBD1, 5 bases. The CDR3 sequence is 15 residues long. V was clipped by 6 bases and J by 10 bases, with 21 bases between them. This CDR3 reads CASSRGGEPPGKLFF. CDR3 nucleotide sequence: TGTGCCAGCAGCCGGGGGGGGGAGCCACCGGGAAAACTGTTTTTT.

This clonotype was seen repeatedly, ten times or more. CDR3 residues: CATAEWERAKNIQYF. DNA of the CDR3: TGTGCCACTGCTGAGTGGGAGCGAGCCAAAAACATTCAGTACTTC. The chain links TRBV27 to TRBJ2-4; D is possibly TRBD2 (5 bases). CDR3 length equals 15 residues. V lost 10 bases and J lost 0, with 16 bases in between. Per the germline V gene, CDR1 is MNHEY and CDR2 is SMNVEV (reference sequence).